A single sample is the source of the 20 T cell receptor beta chains below, sequenced in a study of post-analysis software for immune sequencing data. These receptors lack a known antigen. Study-level findings and limits: Controls showed lower frequencies than patients for 4 or 5 TRBV segments, and TRBV5-6, TRBV5-1 and TRBV20-1 were among these.

The library was made from cDNA and included unique molecular identifiers. TCRdb redid the calling of the PCR reads with MiXCR, one entry per CDR3 protein. Of approximately 690,000 distinct CDR3 sequences in the sample, around 64% were seen once. Sequences were obtained from blood. These receptors were obtained from a girl between 2 and 10 years old with multiple sclerosis.

The sample holds one count of this clonotype. The chain recombines TRBV12-3 or TRBV12-4 with TRBJ2-5, with 11 bases fitting TRBD2. Unmatched junction bases numbered 7, after V lost 2 bases and J lost 5 bases. This CDR3 comprises 16 residues. The CDR3 loop reads CASSLPTSGSLETQYF. Here the CDR3 DNA reads TGTGCCAGCAGTTTACCCACTAGCGGGAGTTTGGAGACCCAGTACTTC.

This clonotype came up a few times. This chain joins TRBV20-1 and TRBJ2-5; 9 bases map to TRBD2. Germline CDR1 DFQATT, CDR2 SNEGSKA (reference sequence). The CDR3 totals 15 residues. V trimming: 2 bases; J trimming: 3 bases; junction bases outside the gene matches: 7. CDR3 sequence (DNA): TGCAGTGCTAGACTAGCGGGAAACCTTAAAGAGACCCAGTACTTC. Residues: CSARLAGNLKETQYF.

This clonotype was counted between two and nine times. A much bigger clone sits one base away, suggesting this may be a read error. V is TRBV6-6 and J is TRBJ2-1; TRBD1 agrees at 7 bases. Germline V gene lookup returns CDR1 MNHNY and CDR2 SVGAGI (reference sequence). The CDR3 sequence is 15 residues long. V lost 4 bases and J lost 3; bases outside the gene matches: 6. Here the CDR3 DNA reads TGTGCCAGCAGTTCCACCGGGACAGTCTACAATGAGCAGTTCTTC. Translated, it gives CASSSTGTVYNEQFF.

At least ten counts were recorded for this clonotype. V usage is TRBV24-1 and J usage is TRBJ2-5; 9 nucleotides agree with TRBD1. The CDR3 has 13 amino acids. The germline V gene has CDR1 KGHDR and CDR2 SFDVKD. The ends lost 9 bases at V and 4 bases at J; junction bases unmatched: 5. In DNA, the CDR3 is TGTGCCACCGGTGGGACAGGGCGAGAGACCCAGTACTTC. It is translated as CATGGTGRETQYF.

This sequence joins TRBV5-6 and TRBJ2-1, with TRBD2 matching over 9 bases. Trimming at V came to 0 bases and at J to 9 bases, leaving 4 bases not matched to a gene. The CDR3 length is 14 residues. Germline CDR1 and CDR2: SGHDT and YYEEEE. The CDR3 DNA reads as TGTGCCAGCAGCTTGGCGACTAGCGGCGGTGAGCAGTTCTTC. It translates to CASSLATSGGEQFF.

The chain employs TRBV6-5 and TRBJ1-1; D is unclear. CDR1 and CDR2 from the germline V gene are MNHEY and SVGAGI. Trimming shortened V by 6 bases and J by 5 bases, and 13 bases separated the two germline ends. The CDR3 is 13 amino acids. The CDR3 nucleotides read TGTGCCAGCAGACCCTATGGGGAGACTGAAGCTTTCTTT. It codes for CASRPYGETEAFF.

Of note for this clonotype: A much more abundant neighbour one base away suggests this may be a read error. This chain links TRBV18 with TRBJ2-5; weak D call: TRBD1 (5 bases). V shed 8 bases and J shed 11 bases, with 21 bases lying between them. CDR3 length: 13 residues. Germline values: CDR1 KGHSH, CDR2 LQKENI. CDR3 residues: CASRGPSYNEQYF. The DNA for the CDR3 is TGTGCCAGCAGGGGTCCCTCCTACAATGAGCAGTACTTC.

The chain uses TRBV30 and TRBJ2-3; D tentatively reads TRBD1 or TRBD2 (5 bases each). This CDR3 region has 13 residues. The germline CDR1 and CDR2 sequences are GTSNPN and SVGIG (reference sequence). V was shortened by 4 bases and J by 4 bases, with 12 bases between the two germline ends. The CDR3 reads CAWTRGASDTQYF. CDR3 bases: TGTGCCTGGACTAGAGGGGCGTCAGATACGCAGTATTTT.

This clonotype was counted between two and nine times. This chain joins TRBV20-1 and TRBJ2-1; D unresolved. V dropped 1 base and J dropped 0 bases, with 7 bases sitting between them. The CDR3 runs 14 residues. From germline, CDR1 is DFQATT and CDR2 SNEGSKA (reference sequence). In DNA, the CDR3 is TGCAGTGCTAGAGGGCCGGACTCCTACAATGAGCAGTTCTTC. It codes for CSARGPDSYNEQFF.

This clonotype was counted a few times. The J gene is TRBJ2-3, the V gene TRBV7-2; D call uncertain. The length of the CDR3 is 15 residues. From germline, CDR1 is SGHTA and CDR2 FQGNSA. Trimming cost V 2 bases and J 5 bases, with 14 bases left between them. The CDR3 here is CASSLSAVVGDTQYF. The CDR3 coding sequence is TGTGCCAGCAGCTTATCGGCAGTGGTAGGAGATACGCAGTATTTT.

This clonotype was found once. The chain carries TRBV5-8 and TRBJ2-7; D unclear. The V gene's germline CDR1 is SGHTS and CDR2 YDEGEE. Trimming removed 3 bases from V and 5 bases from J, with 12 bases in between. The length of the CDR3 is 13 residues. The CDR3 bases are TGTGCCAGCAGCTCTGGACCATCTGACGAGCAGTACTTC. Translation: CASSSGPSDEQYF.

V and J are TRBV20-1 and TRBJ2-1; D possibly corresponds to TRBD2 (7 bases). Trimming took 5 bases from V and 10 from J, leaving 30 bases between them. The CDR3 contains 17 residues. Germline V gene data show CDR1 as DFQATT and CDR2 as SNEGSKA (reference sequence). Here the CDR3 reads CSAPRISGLGGPREQFF. CDR3 nucleotide sequence: TGCAGTGCTCCCAGAATCTCAGGGCTGGGGGGGCCCAGGGAGCAGTTCTTC.

The V and J genes are TRBV7-9 and TRBJ2-1; 9 bases are a match to TRBD2. The germline CDR1 and CDR2 sequences are SEHNR and FQNEAQ (reference sequence). V was clipped by 2 bases and J by 8 bases; unmatched bases: 7. The CDR3 covers 15 residues. The CDR3 protein is CASSLTTSGWDEQFF. As DNA, the CDR3 is TGTGCCAGCAGCTTAACGACTAGCGGATGGGATGAGCAGTTCTTC. The full variable domain, rest sourced from reference TRBV7-9 and TRBJ2-1, is DTGVSQNPRHKITKRGQNVTFRCDPISEHNRLYWYRQTLGQGPEFLTYFQNEAQLEKSRLLSDRFSAERPKGSFSTLEIQRTEQGDSAMYLCASSLTTSGWDEQFFGPGTRLTVL.

The chain recombines TRBV20-1 with TRBJ2-5, with D perhaps TRBD1 or TRBD2 (5 bases each). This CDR3 has 13 residues. V dropped 3 bases and J dropped 2 bases, with 10 bases sitting between them. Germline loops: CDR1 DFQATT, CDR2 SNEGSKA (reference sequence). This chain's CDR3 is CSASPGAQETQYF. DNA of the CDR3: TGCAGTGCTAGTCCCGGGGCACAAGAGACCCAGTACTTC.

V usage is TRBV20-1 and J usage is TRBJ2-1, with D possibly being TRBD2 (9 bases). Between the trimmed V and J ends, which lost 6 bases and 6 bases, there was a span of 27 bases. The CDR3 covers 17 residues. The germline gives CDR1 DFQATT, CDR2 SNEGSKA (reference sequence). The CDR3 DNA reads as TGCAGTGCCCCTGGACAGGGCGGGAGGGCATTCGGCAATGAGCAGTTCTTC. Amino acids: CSAPGQGGRAFGNEQFF.

The chain has TRBV29-1 and TRBJ2-7; 10 positions match TRBD1. V shed 0 bases, J shed 0 bases, and the junction held 8 bases outside the gene matches. The CDR3 runs to 17 residues. Germline lookup yields CDR1 SQVTM and CDR2 ANQGSEA. The CDR3 nucleotides read TGCAGCGTTGAAGAATCTCACGGACAGGGGGTCTCCTACGAGCAGTACTTC. Its translation: CSVEESHGQGVSYEQYF.

The J gene is TRBJ2-5, the V gene TRBV20-1; D uncertain. TRBJ2-7 matches the DNA end more closely, so the J call is doubtful. The CDR3 runs 13 residues. Germline assignment: CDR1 DFQATT and CDR2 SNEGSKA (reference sequence). This chain's CDR3 is CSARVGWSGEQYF. CDR3 bases: TGCAGTGCTAGAGTCGGGTGGTCGGGCGAGCAGTACTTC.

The V and J genes are TRBV29-1 and TRBJ2-1, with 10 bases identical to TRBD2. With 8 bases clipped from V and 0 bases from J, the junction kept 1 base outside the gene matches. This CDR3 contains 13 residues. Germline CDR1 and CDR2: SQVTM and ANQGSEA. This CDR3 is CSLAGGSYNEQFF. The CDR3 DNA reads TGCAGCTTAGCGGGAGGCTCCTACAATGAGCAGTTCTTC.

The V gene is TRBV12-3 or TRBV12-4, the J gene TRBJ2-1, with D possibly being TRBD1 (5 bases). Trimming cost V 9 bases and J 2 bases, with 17 bases left between them. The CDR3 loop spans 15 amino acids. The CDR3 is CASGLDRKTYNEQFF. In DNA form, the CDR3 reads TGTGCCAGTGGCCTCGACAGAAAAACCTACAATGAGCAGTTCTTC.

The CDR3 spells CASTVTSGGAHEQFF. The CDR3 nucleotides read TGTGCCAGCACCGTGACTAGCGGGGGGGCCCATGAGCAGTTCTTC. V and J are TRBV7-2 and TRBJ2-1, with 14 bases identical to TRBD2. Germline CDR1 is SGHTA and CDR2 is FQGNSA. With V trimmed by 7 bases and J by 8 bases, 7 bases remained unmatched. The CDR3 length is 15 residues.